Only one count was recorded for the clone carrying this T cell receptor (beta chain). The antigen remains unidentified. Generated by immunoSEQ multiplex PCR, the TCRdb table keeps only in-frame clones and is missing some. Of under 600,000 clones detected, 95% to 98% appear once; the ten largest clones hold approximately 0.057%. Germline-derived CDR1 and CDR2 are SGHRS and YFSETQ. The CDR3 has 14 amino acids. V lost 0 bases and J 5 bases, leaving 11 bases between the germline ends. The data derive from a study of shared clonotypes between healthy human individuals. The study, taken as a whole, reports: The authors expected sequencing depth to affect clonotype sharing among donors. The study found lower generation probabilities in non-shared clonotypes than in those shared by all four donors.

This chain connects TRBV5-1 to TRBJ1-1, with D uncertain. The sequence was collected from a woman aged 25 to 45 in good health. Sequencing used naive CD4+ T cells sorted from blood. Documented subset: CD45RA+ positively selected. The CDR3 sequence is CASSLGFLHTEAFF. The DNA for the CDR3 is TGCGCCAGCAGCTTGGGATTTTTACATACTGAAGCTTTCTTT.